This T cell receptor (beta chain) came from a study of T cell changes during pregnancy in multiple sclerosis. Between the trimmed V and J ends, which lost 10 bases and 0 bases, there was a span of 11 bases. The germline CDR1 and CDR2 sequences are MNHNS and SASEGT. The CDR3 runs to 13 residues. Assay: immunoSEQ multiplex PCR; the TCRdb copy retains only in-frame clones and omits some. In the table there are 74,000 or so clones, just over 90% of which are singletons. The source of this sequence is a female donor with multiple sclerosis, enrolled in a pregnancy study. The starting material was CD4+ T cells from peripheral blood mononuclear cells, obtained before pregnancy. This chain links TRBV6-1 with TRBJ2-3; no clear D gene. DNA for the CDR3: TGTGCCACCCTCCCCCGGAGCACAGATACGCAGTATTTT. The encoded protein is CATLPRSTDTQYF.